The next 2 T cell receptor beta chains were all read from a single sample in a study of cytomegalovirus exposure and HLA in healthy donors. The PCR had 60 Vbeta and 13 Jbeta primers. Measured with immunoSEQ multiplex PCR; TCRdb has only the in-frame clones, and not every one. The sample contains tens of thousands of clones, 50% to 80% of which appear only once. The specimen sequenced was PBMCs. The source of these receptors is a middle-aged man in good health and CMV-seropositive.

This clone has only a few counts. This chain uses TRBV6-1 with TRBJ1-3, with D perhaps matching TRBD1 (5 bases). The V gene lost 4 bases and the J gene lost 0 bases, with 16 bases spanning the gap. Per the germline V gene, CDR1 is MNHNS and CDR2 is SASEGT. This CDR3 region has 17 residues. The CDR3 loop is CASSAHRGGDSGNTIYF. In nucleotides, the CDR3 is TGTGCCAGCAGTGCCCATCGGGGGGGAGACTCTGGAAACACCATATATTTT.

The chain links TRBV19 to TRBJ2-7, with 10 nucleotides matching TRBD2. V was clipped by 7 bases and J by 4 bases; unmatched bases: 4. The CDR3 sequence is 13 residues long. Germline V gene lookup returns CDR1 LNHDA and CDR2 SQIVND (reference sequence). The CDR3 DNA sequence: TGTGCCAGTAAAGCTAGCGGGGGTTACGAGCAGTACTTC. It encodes CASKASGGYEQYF.